The TCR beta chain under discussion was sequenced for a study of neurological immune-mediated disorders. The study's findings and limits: A possible signature was seen in one related-CDR3 cluster, into which phylogenetic grouping placed the repertoires of 18 of 34 multiple sclerosis patients. HTLV-1-associated myelopathy had the most TCR clonal expansion, and multiple sclerosis had the least, less than healthy controls. In multiple sclerosis patients, the repertoire cluster was unrelated to clinical or MRI findings.

MiXCR, run by TCRdb on the 5' RACE reads, gives a single entry per CDR3 protein. Among 85,000 to 100,000 distinct CDR3 sequences listed, 3% to 4.5% were seen once. This clonotype came up many times. Its antigen is not known. PBMCs stored at -80 C, 2 million in total, were the source of the unsorted libraries. The clonotype was recovered from a woman aged 18-29 years with multiple sclerosis. Sequencing was done on a sample of PBMCs.

The CDR3, as DNA: TGCAGTGCTAGAAGGCCTAGCGGGAGGTACAATGAGCAGTTCTTC. It translates to CSARRPSGRYNEQFF. The chain carries TRBV20-1 and TRBJ2-1; 11 bases match TRBD2. Germline values: CDR1 DFQATT, CDR2 SNEGSKA (reference sequence). The CDR3 has 15 amino acids. Trimming removed 2 bases from V and 4 bases from J; junction bases left unmatched: 4.